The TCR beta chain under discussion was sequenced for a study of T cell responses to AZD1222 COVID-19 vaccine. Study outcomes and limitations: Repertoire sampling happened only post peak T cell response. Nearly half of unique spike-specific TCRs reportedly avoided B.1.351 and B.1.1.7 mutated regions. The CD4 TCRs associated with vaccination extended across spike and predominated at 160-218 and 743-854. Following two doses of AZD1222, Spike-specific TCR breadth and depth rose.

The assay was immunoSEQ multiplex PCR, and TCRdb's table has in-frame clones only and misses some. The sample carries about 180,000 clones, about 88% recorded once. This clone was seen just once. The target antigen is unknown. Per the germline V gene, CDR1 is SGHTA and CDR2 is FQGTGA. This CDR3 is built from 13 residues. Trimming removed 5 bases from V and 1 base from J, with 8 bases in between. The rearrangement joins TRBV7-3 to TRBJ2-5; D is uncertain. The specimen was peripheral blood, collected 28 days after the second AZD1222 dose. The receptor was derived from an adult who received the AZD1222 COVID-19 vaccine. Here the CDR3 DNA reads TGTGCCAGCAGCCCCTTAGCCCAAGAGACCCAGTACTTC. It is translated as CASSPLAQETQYF.